This T cell receptor beta chain was retrieved from a study of blood T cells in healthy people across ages. The germline gives CDR1 SEHNR, CDR2 FQNEAQ (reference sequence). This CDR3 contains 18 residues. V was clipped by 0 bases and J by 2 bases, with 17 bases between them. There are a few counts of this clonotype. The antigen is not known. The use of a sample-barcoded 5' primer and a J-beta primer mix characterized a second PCR of roughly 7 to 12 cycles. Unique molecular identifiers of 12 random nucleotides labeled each cDNA. TCRdb processed the 5' RACE reads anew with MiXCR; each CDR3 protein has one entry. The sample shows about a million distinct CDR3 sequences, around 54% of them seen only once. General observations from the study: There were more naive CD4+ cells and higher diversity in long-lived donors than in aged donors. Estimates drawn from one million T cells were deemed to understate diversity.

The sequencing sample was made of blood. The clonotype originates from a woman between 55 and 75 years old in good health. The chain joins TRBV7-9 to TRBJ2-1, with a tentative D call TRBD1 (5 bases). The DNA for the CDR3 is TGTGCCAGCAGCTTAGCCGCGCTAGGGCCAGGGCCCTACAATGAGCAGTTCTTC. Translating it yields CASSLAALGPGPYNEQFF.